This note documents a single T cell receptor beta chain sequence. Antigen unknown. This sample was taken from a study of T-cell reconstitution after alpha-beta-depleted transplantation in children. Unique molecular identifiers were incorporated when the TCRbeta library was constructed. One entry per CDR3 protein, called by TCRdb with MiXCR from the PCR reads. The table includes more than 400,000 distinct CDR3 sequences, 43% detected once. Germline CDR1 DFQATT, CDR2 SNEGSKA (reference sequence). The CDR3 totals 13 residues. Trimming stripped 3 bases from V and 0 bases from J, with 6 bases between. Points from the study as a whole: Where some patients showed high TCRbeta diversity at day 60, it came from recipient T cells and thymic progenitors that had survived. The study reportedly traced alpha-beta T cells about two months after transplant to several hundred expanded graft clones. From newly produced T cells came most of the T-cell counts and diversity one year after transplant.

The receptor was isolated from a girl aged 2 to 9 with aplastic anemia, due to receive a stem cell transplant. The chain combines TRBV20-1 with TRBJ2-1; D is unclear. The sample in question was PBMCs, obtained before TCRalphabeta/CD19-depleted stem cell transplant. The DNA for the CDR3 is TGCAGTGCTAGTCGAAGCTCCTACAATGAGCAGTTCTTC. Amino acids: CSASRSSYNEQFF.